The 9 T cell receptor beta chains listed next were all sequenced from one sample in a study of cytomegalovirus exposure and HLA in healthy donors. The PCR contained 60 Vbeta and 13 Jbeta primers. Produced via immunoSEQ multiplex PCR; TCRdb's table is partial and in-frame only. The sample has 150,000 to 200,000 clones; 75% to 80% are singletons. Sequenced sample: PBMCs. The source is a man between 40 and 49 years old in good health and CMV-seropositive.

The chain recombines TRBV18 with TRBJ1-4, with D hard to call. V lost 2 bases and J 4 bases, leaving 8 bases between the germline ends. Germline CDR1 KGHSH, CDR2 LQKENI. The CDR3 contains 14 residues. The CDR3 reads CASSPGRDNEKLFF. The CDR3 DNA sequence: TGTGCCAGCTCACCAGGGCGGGATAATGAAAAACTGTTTTTT.

The rearrangement links TRBV2 to TRBJ2-5; D is perhaps TRBD1 (5 bases). The CDR3 covers 13 residues. The V end was cut by 7 bases, the J end by 9 bases, with 18 bases between. Per the germline V gene, CDR1 is SNHLY and CDR2 is FYNNEI. CDR3 in DNA: TGTGCCAGCACCTTTGGCCAGGCAGGGTCCCAGTACTTC. This translates into CASTFGQAGSQYF.

V and J are TRBV6-1 and TRBJ1-5; tentative D call: TRBD1 (5 bases). Germline CDR1 is MNHNS and CDR2 is SASEGT. Trimming removed 5 bases from V and 3 bases from J, with 11 bases in between. The CDR3 runs 14 residues. CDR3 DNA: TGTGCCAGCAGTACGCAGGGTACCAATCAGCCCCAGCATTTT. This encodes CASSTQGTNQPQHF.

V and J are TRBV29-1 and TRBJ2-5, with TRBD1 identical over 9 bases. The V gene end was trimmed by 1 base and the J gene end by 9 bases; junction bases not matched to a gene: 3. CDR1 is SQVTM, CDR2 ANQGSEA, per germline. CDR3 length: 12 amino acids. In nucleotides, the CDR3 is TGCAGCGTTGAAGGGACAGGGGTGGCCCAGTACTTC. Protein product: CSVEGTGVAQYF. Using reference TRBV29-1 and TRBJ2-5 for the parts outside the CDR3, the full variable domain is SAVISQKPSRDICQRGTSLTIQCQVDSQVTMMFWYRQQPGQSLTLIATANQGSEATYESGFVIDKFPISRPNLTFSTLTVSNMSPEDSSIYLCSVEGTGVAQYFGPGTRLLVL.

The V gene is TRBV7-9, the J gene TRBJ2-1, with TRBD2 matching over 9 bases. CDR1 and CDR2 from the germline V gene are SEHNR and FQNEAQ (reference sequence). The CDR3 spans 15 residues. J was trimmed by 10 bases and V by 5 bases; bases with no gene match: 12. The CDR3 DNA reads as TGTGCCAGCAGCCTGAGGGTAGCGCGGGGGGGAGAGCAGTTCTTC. Its protein product is CASSLRVARGGEQFF.

The V and J genes are TRBV10-2 and TRBJ1-1; 7 bases align to TRBD1. With 10 bases clipped from V and 1 base from J, the junction kept 6 bases outside the gene matches. Per the germline V gene, CDR1 is WSHSY and CDR2 is SAAADI. This CDR3 is built from 13 residues. The CDR3 coding sequence is TGCGCCACCACGGACAGGTGGAACACTGAAGCTTTCTTT. As protein: CATTDRWNTEAFF.

The chain is built from TRBV5-1 and TRBJ2-7, with 10 bases matching TRBD1. Germline CDR1 and CDR2: SGHRS and YFSETQ. The CDR3 totals 15 residues. The V segment lost 2 bases and the J segment 1 base; nucleotides outside the gene matches: 3. CDR3 sequence reads: CASSLWDRGSYEQYF. The CDR3 coding sequence is TGCGCCAGCAGCTTATGGGACAGGGGATCCTACGAGCAGTACTTC.

The chain carries TRBV7-9 and TRBJ2-3; 7 bases line up with TRBD1. The junction had 5 bases not matched to a gene; V was cut back by 3 bases and J by 2 bases. The CDR3 spans 15 residues. The germline V gene encodes CDR1 SEHNR and CDR2 FQNEAQ (reference sequence). The CDR3 spells CASSFRQGVTDTQYF. In nucleotides, the CDR3 is TGTGCCAGCAGCTTCAGACAGGGAGTCACAGATACGCAGTATTTT.

This clone was observed a few times. The CDR3 coding sequence is TGCGCCAGCAGCTTGGGGGGCGCTGGGGCCAACGTCCTGACTTTC. It codes for CASSLGGAGANVLTF. The gene calls are TRBV5-1 and TRBJ2-6; the D gene is possibly TRBD1 (5 bases). The CDR3 consists of 15 residues. Trimming cost V 0 bases and J 2 bases, with 6 bases left between them. Germline V CDR1 and CDR2: SGHRS, YFSETQ.